The 11 T cell receptor beta chains below come from one sample, sequenced in a study of tumor-infiltrating lymphocytes in primary liver carcinoma. Unsorted bulk tissue, 20-30 mg of it, served as the source for co-extraction of RNA and DNA. Starting from about 0.5 ug of total RNA, TCR beta cDNA was produced with a primer in the constant region. Library construction for TCR beta comprised three nested multiplex PCR rounds performed with slightly modified ARM-PCR. The study ran its first two PCR rounds for 9 to 10 cycles each, using TRBV1-TRBV30 forward primers and a C-beta reverse primer. MiXCR was run by TCRdb on the multiplex PCR reads, yielding one entry per CDR3 protein. The sample lists 100,000 to 150,000 distinct CDR3 sequences; 55% to 75% were seen once. Sequenced material: liver tumor tissue from sampling region 3. Subset in this sample: tumor region T3, left-lateral pole. The origin of the receptors is a woman aged 55-75 years with primary liver carcinoma and hepatitis B virus infection.

This clonotype was recorded at least ten times. The V call is TRBV6-1, the J call TRBJ2-4; possible D gene TRBD2, 5 bases. Germline CDR1 MNHNS, CDR2 SASEGT. This CDR3 is 13 amino acids long. The ends were cut back, 8 bases at V and 8 bases at J, with 16 bases in the middle. CDR3 nucleotides: TGTGCCAGCGGCCTTCGGGGTGCTTACATTCAGTACTTC. Its translation is CASGLRGAYIQYF.

A note on this clonotype: Germline is not matched at one junction end, which may reflect a read error. The genes are TRBV11-1 and TRBJ2-3; no clear D gene. The CDR3 loop spans 16 amino acids. The germline gives CDR1 SGHAT, CDR2 FQDESV (reference sequence). For the CDR3, the DNA is TGTGCCAGCAGCTTGGAGAACTCGCAGACCACAGACACGCGGTATTTT. This encodes CASSLENSQTTDTRYF.

This clonotype was seen at least ten times. The rearrangement links TRBV29-1 to TRBJ1-1; maybe TRBD1 (5 bases). V gave up 4 bases and J gave up 7 bases, with 22 bases separating them. Germline V gene sequence: CDR1 SQVTM, CDR2 ANQGSEA. This CDR3 comprises 15 residues. The CDR3 here is CSVVGQVGVVGEAFF. The CDR3 bases are TGCAGCGTTGTCGGGCAGGTAGGGGTTGTTGGTGAAGCTTTCTTT.

This clonotype came up a few times. Given the absence of the conserved phenylalanine or tryptophan at the CDR3 end, a read error is likely. V gene TRBV5-4 combines with J gene TRBJ2-5, with 8 bases that match TRBD2. V was pared by 1 base and J by 7 bases, with 6 bases of the junction left unmatched. Germline CDR1 and CDR2: SGHNT and YYREEE (reference sequence). This CDR3 comprises 14 residues. The CDR3 protein is CASSLSGGAGTQYS. The CDR3 region has the DNA TGTGCCAGCAGCTTGTCGGGGGGGGCCGGGACCCAGTACTCC.

A word on this clonotype: At one end, the junction sequence differs from germline, possibly due to a read error. The chain is built from TRBV7-9 and TRBJ2-5; TRBD2 matches at 9 bases. This CDR3 spans 17 amino acids. Germline V lookup: CDR1 SEHNR, CDR2 FQNEAQ (reference sequence). This chain's CDR3 is CASSLGLAGSPLEIQYF. CDR3 sequence (DNA): TGTGCCAGCAGCTTGGGGCTAGCGGGAAGTCCTCTAGAGATCCAGTACTTC.

On this clonotype: At one end the junction does not follow the germline gene, possibly because of a read error. The CDR3 is CVSTYGDGPFNPYEQYF. The CDR3, as DNA: TGTGTCAGCACCTATGGGGACGGACCATTCAACCCCTACGAGCAATACTTC. V is TRBV11-3 and J is TRBJ2-7; D is possibly TRBD1 or TRBD2 (5 bases each). CDR3 size: 17 residues. The germline gives CDR1 SGHNT, CDR2 YENEEA.

The chain is built from TRBV11-3 and TRBJ2-2; D possibly uses TRBD1 or TRBD2 (5 bases each). Germline CDR1 SGHNT, CDR2 YENEEA. The CDR3 covers 17 residues. Trimming cost V 2 bases and J 6 bases, with 19 bases left between them. The CDR3 sequence is CASSLSRGGNRSGELFF. In DNA form, the CDR3 reads TGTGCCAGCAGCTTATCTCGTGGGGGTAATCGATCCGGGGAGCTGTTTTTT.

About this clonotype: This may be a read error, as it is one base from a much larger clone. DNA for the CDR3: TGTGCCAGCAGCCTTTATAGGCGAGCCACTGAAGCTTTCTTT. This translates into CASSLYRRATEAFF. The chain couples TRBV7-3 to TRBJ1-1; D is unclear. V lost 5 bases and J lost 4, with 14 bases in between. CDR1 and CDR2 from the germline V gene are SGHTA and FQGTGA. The CDR3 has 14 amino acids.

This clonotype turned up a few times. This chain connects TRBV5-1 to TRBJ2-7, with 8 bases lining up with TRBD1. The germline gives CDR1 SGHRS, CDR2 YFSETQ. Losses at the gene ends were 4 bases for V and 6 bases for J; bases not matched to a gene: 12. This CDR3 comprises 15 residues. The CDR3 is CASSPTDRVICEQYF. CDR3 nucleotide sequence: TGCGCCAGCAGCCCGACGGACAGGGTGATCTGCGAGCAGTACTTC.

A note on this clonotype: Given a much more abundant clone one base away, this may be a read error. This chain links TRBV4-2 with TRBJ2-2; 12 nucleotides align to TRBD2. CDR3 length: 17 amino acids. Germline V gene data show CDR1 as LGHNA and CDR2 as YNFKEQ. The V gene end was trimmed by 4 bases and the J gene end by 5 bases; junction bases not matched to a gene: 8. CDR3 nucleotide sequence: TGTGCCAGCAGCCCGGCTAGCGGGAGGGCTATTACCGGGGAGCTGTTTTTT. Protein: CASSPASGRAITGELFF.

Points on this clonotype: Sequence at one end of the junction differs from germline and may be a read error. The chain employs TRBV6-2 or TRBV6-3 and TRBJ2-3; D uncertain. The germline gives CDR1 MNHEY, CDR2 SVGEGT. The CDR3 has 12 residues. The CDR3 region has the DNA TGTGCCAGCACCGAAAGGGTGGGTACGCACTATTTT. Translated: CASTERVGTHYF.